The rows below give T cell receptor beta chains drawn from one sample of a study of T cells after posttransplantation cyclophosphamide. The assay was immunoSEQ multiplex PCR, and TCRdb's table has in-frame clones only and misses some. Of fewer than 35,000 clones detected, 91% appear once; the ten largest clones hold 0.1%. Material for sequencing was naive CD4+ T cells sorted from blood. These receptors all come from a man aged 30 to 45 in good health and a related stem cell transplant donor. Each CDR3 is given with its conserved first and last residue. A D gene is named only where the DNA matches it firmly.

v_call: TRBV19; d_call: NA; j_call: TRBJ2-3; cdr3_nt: TGTGCCAGTAGTCCCCTAGCCACAGATACGCAGTATTTT; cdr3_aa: CASSPLATDTQYF
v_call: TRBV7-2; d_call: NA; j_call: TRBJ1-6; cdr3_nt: TGTGCCAGCAGCCAAACAAGACTTTATAATTCACCCCTCCACTTT; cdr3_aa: CASSQTRLYNSPLHF
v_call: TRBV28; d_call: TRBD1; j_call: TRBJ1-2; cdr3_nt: TGTGCCAGCAGCAGTGGACGGGACAGTGGCTACACCTTC; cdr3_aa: CASSSGRDSGYTF
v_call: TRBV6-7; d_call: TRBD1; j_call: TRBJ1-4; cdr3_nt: TGTGCCAGCAGTACTGGGACAGGGGATTTTAATGAAAAACTGTTTTTT; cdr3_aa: CASSTGTGDFNEKLFF
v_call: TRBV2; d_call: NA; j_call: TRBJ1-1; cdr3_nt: TGTGCCAGCAGTGGGACAGTTTCTACTGAAGCTTTCTTT; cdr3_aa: CASSGTVSTEAFF
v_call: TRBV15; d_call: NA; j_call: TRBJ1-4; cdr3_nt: TGTGCCACCAGCAGAGTTGGACTTTCCACTAATGAAAAACTGTTTTTT; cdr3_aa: CATSRVGLSTNEKLFF
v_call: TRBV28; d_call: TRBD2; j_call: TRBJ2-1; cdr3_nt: TGTGCCAGCAGCGTACGGCAGGGAGGGTCCCGGTTGAGCTCCTACAATGAGCAGTTCTTC; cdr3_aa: CASSVRQGGSRLSSYNEQFF
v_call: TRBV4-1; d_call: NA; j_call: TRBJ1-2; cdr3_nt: TGCGCCAGCAGCCAAGGCGCTAACTATGGCTACACCTTC; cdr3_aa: CASSQGANYGYTF
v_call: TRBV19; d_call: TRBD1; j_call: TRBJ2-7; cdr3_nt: TGTGCCAGTAGCCCCGACAGGGGCCGGCGGGGCGAGCAGTACTTC; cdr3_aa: CASSPDRGRRGEQYF
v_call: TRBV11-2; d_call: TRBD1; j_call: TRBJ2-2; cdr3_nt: TGTGCCAGCAGCGCGAAGGACAGGGGGCAACGGGAGCTGTTTTTT; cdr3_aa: CASSAKDRGQRELFF